This note documents a single T cell receptor (beta chain) sequence. Repertoires were generated with immunoSEQ multiplex PCR, while TCRdb's copy carries only in-frame clones and drops some. Altogether some 230,000 clones are present, approximately 82% being singletons, with the ten largest covering approximately 16%. V lost 1 base to trimming and J lost 7 bases; unmatched junction nucleotides: 4. The CDR3 runs 14 residues. Germline values: CDR1 SEHNR, CDR2 FQNEAQ (reference sequence). This record belongs to a study of blood T cell repertoires in COVID-19. Study background: The United States, Italy and Spain were the sources of the acute and convalescent COVID-19 samples. T cells, B-cell-depleted T cells, or PBMCs provided the cDNA or gDNA that served as material.

The clonotype originates from a man aged 40-49 years who had recovered from COVID-19. The V call is TRBV7-9, the J call TRBJ2-5; 9 nucleotides align to TRBD2. The sequencing input was PBMCs or T cells enriched from blood (not recorded which). CDR3 sequence reads: CASSLVVGLATQYF. CDR3 coding DNA: TGTGCCAGCAGCTTAGTAGTGGGACTAGCGACCCAGTACTTC. Filled out from reference TRBV7-9 and TRBJ2-5, the complete variable domain reads DTGVSQNPRHKITKRGQNVTFRCDPISEHNRLYWYRQTLGQGPEFLTYFQNEAQLEKSRLLSDRFSAERPKGSFSTLEIQRTEQGDSAMYLCASSLVVGLATQYFGPGTRLLVL.